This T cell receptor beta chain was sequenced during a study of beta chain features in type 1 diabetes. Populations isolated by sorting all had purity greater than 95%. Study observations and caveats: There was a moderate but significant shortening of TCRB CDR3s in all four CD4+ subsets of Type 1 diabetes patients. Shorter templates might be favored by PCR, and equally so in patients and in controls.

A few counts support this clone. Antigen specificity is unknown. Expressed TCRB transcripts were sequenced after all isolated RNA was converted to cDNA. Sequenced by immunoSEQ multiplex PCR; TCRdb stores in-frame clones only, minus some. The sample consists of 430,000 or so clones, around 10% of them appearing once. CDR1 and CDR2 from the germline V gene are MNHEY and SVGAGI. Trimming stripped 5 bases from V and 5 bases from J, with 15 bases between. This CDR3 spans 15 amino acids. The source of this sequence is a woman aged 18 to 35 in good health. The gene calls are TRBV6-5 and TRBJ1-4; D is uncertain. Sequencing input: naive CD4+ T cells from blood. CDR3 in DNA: TGTGCCAGCAGTCGCCAAACGGACGGGAATGAAAAACTGTTTTTT. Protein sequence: CASSRQTDGNEKLFF.